A selection of T cell receptor beta chains follows, all from one sample in a study of T cell changes during pregnancy in multiple sclerosis. The repertoire was sequenced with immunoSEQ multiplex PCR; TCRdb's copy has only in-frame clones and lacks some. The sample includes roughly 100,000 clones, just under 95% of them seen just once. Sequences were derived from peripheral blood, sampled after pregnancy. The source is a female donor with multiple sclerosis, enrolled in a pregnancy study. Each CDR3 is given with its conserved first and last residue. The D gene is left open where the match is weak. Size is stated for part of the rows, as once, few or many counts, or as a class when the clone is expanded.

V	length	size	D	J	DNA	CDR3
TRBV7-9	17	-	-	TRBJ2-3	TGTGCCAGCAGCCTTCCTCTGGGAGGGGGGGGGCGACATACGCAGTATTTT	CASSLPLGGGGRHTQYF
TRBV9	15	-	-	TRBJ1-1	TGTGCCAGCAGCGTAGGGGGCAGCTGGAACACTGAAGCTTTCTTT	CASSVGGSWNTEAFF
TRBV19	17	-	TRBD1	TRBJ2-1	TGTGCCAGTAGCTCCCGCCCGACAGGGATCTCCTACAATGAGCAGTTCTTC	CASSSRPTGISYNEQFF
TRBV4-1	17	-	TRBD2	TRBJ2-1	TGCGCCAGCAGCCAAGATAGCGTGAGCGGGAGTTTAAATGAGCAGTTCTTC	CASSQDSVSGSLNEQFF
TRBV5-4	13	-	-	TRBJ1-1	TGTGCCAGCAGCTTGGTCCACGGCACTGAAGCTTTCTTT	CASSLVHGTEAFF
TRBV7-3	15	-	TRBD2	TRBJ2-1	TGTGCCAGCAGCTTGGCACTAGCGGGAGTTCATGAGCAGTTCTTC	CASSLALAGVHEQFF
TRBV29-1	14	-	TRBD1	TRBJ2-3	TGCAGCGTAACCGGGACAGGGGCAACAGATACGCAGTATTTT	CSVTGTGATDTQYF
TRBV2	15	-	TRBD1	TRBJ1-4	TGTGCCAGCAGTGCAGACAGGGGCAATTTCGGAAAACTGTTTTTT	CASSADRGNFGKLFF
TRBV19	16	-	-	TRBJ1-1	TGTGCCAGTAGTACGCCGACAGGCAGTATGAACACTGAAGCTTTCTTT	CASSTPTGSMNTEAFF
TRBV10-2	16	-	-	TRBJ1-3	TGCGCCAGCAGTATGGGACAACGTCTCTCTGGAAACACCATATATTTT	CASSMGQRLSGNTIYF
TRBV25-1	14	once	-	TRBJ2-7	TGTGCCAGCAGTGAATGGGGCTTTTCCTACGAGCAGTACTTC	CASSEWGFSYEQYF
TRBV5-1	15	-	-	TRBJ1-1	TGCGCCAGCAGCCGGGGGGGGATGAGGAGCACTGAAGCTTTCTTT	CASSRGGMRSTEAFF
TRBV27	12	-	-	TRBJ2-7	TGTGCCAGCAGTTTTGGCGGTGTGGAGCAGTACTTC	CASSFGGVEQYF
TRBV2	13	-	-	TRBJ1-1	TGTGCCAGCAGTGAAGAGGTGCGGGGCAAAGCTTTCTTT	CASSEEVRGKAFF
TRBV7-9	16	-	TRBD2	TRBJ2-7	TGTGCCAGCAGCATGAGACTAGCGGGAGGACAGGACGAGCAGTACTTC	CASSMRLAGGQDEQYF
TRBV5-1	17	-	-	TRBJ1-4	TGCGCCAGCAGCTTGGCTGGGGGCCCCGCAACTAATGAAAAACTGTTTTTT	CASSLAGGPATNEKLFF
TRBV2	16	-	TRBD2	TRBJ2-5	TGTGCCAGCAGTGCCCCGGGCGGGAGGGCCAGAGAGACCCAGTACTTC	CASSAPGGRARETQYF
TRBV19	15	-	TRBD1	TRBJ1-6	TGTGCCAGTACCTGGGACAGCTCCTATAATTCACCCCTCCACTTT	CASTWDSSYNSPLHF
TRBV18	17	-	-	TRBJ1-1	TGTGCCAGCTCACCCGACAGAACCAGGGGCATGAACACTGAAGCTTTCTTT	CASSPDRTRGMNTEAFF
TRBV30	16	-	TRBD1	TRBJ1-2	TGTGCCTGGAGTGCCGGGACAGGGTTTCGAGGCTATGGCTACACCTTC	CAWSAGTGFRGYGYTF
TRBV5-4	13	-	-	TRBJ2-1	TGTGCCAGCAGCTTGGTGGACAAGGGGGAGCAGTTCTTC	CASSLVDKGEQFF
TRBV6-1	15	-	TRBD2	TRBJ2-1	TGTGCCAGCAGTGAATCCGTGGGACTAGCCGATGAGCAGTTCTTC	CASSESVGLADEQFF
TRBV19	16	-	-	TRBJ2-7	TGTGCCAGTAGTTCCCCGACTAGTTTCGGCTCCTACGAGCAGTACTTC	CASSSPTSFGSYEQYF
TRBV7-6	15	once	TRBD1	TRBJ2-7	TGTGCCAGCAGCTTAAAGGGACAGGGGCTATACGAGCAGTACTTC	CASSLKGQGLYEQYF
TRBV30	16	-	TRBD1	TRBJ2-1	TGTGCCTGGACCTCACGGGACAGGGGGGGTTCGAATGAGCAGTTCTTC	CAWTSRDRGGSNEQFF
TRBV5-1	14	-	TRBD1	TRBJ1-6	TGCGCCAGCAGTCTCGGACAGGGGAATTCACCCCTCCACTTT	CASSLGQGNSPLHF
TRBV9	15	-	TRBD1	TRBJ1-1	TGTGCCAGCAGCGTAGGGCCAGGGGGCGACCCTGAAGCTTTCTTT	CASSVGPGGDPEAFF
TRBV2	15	-	TRBD1	TRBJ2-2	TGTGCCAGCAGTGAAGGAGACAGGGTCACCGGGGAGCTGTTTTTT	CASSEGDRVTGELFF
TRBV5-1	14	-	-	TRBJ1-2	TGCGCCAGCAGCGTCCAGGGCACTGACTATGGCTACACCTTC	CASSVQGTDYGYTF
TRBV30	15	-	-	TRBJ1-5	TGTGCCTGGAGTTCTGGAGGGGACGGCAATCAGCCCCAGCATTTT	CAWSSGGDGNQPQHF
TRBV19	15	few	TRBD1	TRBJ1-1	TGTGCCAGTAGTTCACGACAGGGGCTGAACACTGAAGCTTTCTTT	CASSSRQGLNTEAFF
TRBV5-4	14	-	TRBD1	TRBJ1-6	TGTGCCAGCAGCTCCGGGACAGGGAATTCACCCCTCCACTTT	CASSSGTGNSPLHF
TRBV10-2	15	-	TRBD1	TRBJ1-5	TGCGCCAGCGGAGGAGGGGGCGTGAGCAATCAGCCCCAGCATTTT	CASGGGGVSNQPQHF
TRBV9	14	once	TRBD2	TRBJ2-1	TGTGCCAGCAGCGTAGAACCGGGGGGCAATGAGCAGTTCTTC	CASSVEPGGNEQFF
TRBV4-1	14	-	-	TRBJ1-2	TGCGCCAGCAGCCAAGGTAGTCCTGTCTATGGCTACACCTTC	CASSQGSPVYGYTF
TRBV27	16	-	TRBD2	TRBJ2-7	TGTGCCAGCAGTTCTACCCGGACTAGCGGCTCCTACGAGCAGTACTTC	CASSSTRTSGSYEQYF
TRBV5-1	16	-	TRBD1	TRBJ1-2	TGCGCCAGCAGCCTCGCCCGGGACAGGGCTCGCGATGGCTACACCTTC	CASSLARDRARDGYTF
TRBV2	16	-	-	TRBJ2-3	TGTGCCAGCAGTTCCCGCTTTACAGGCAGCACAGATACGCAGTATTTT	CASSSRFTGSTDTQYF
TRBV6-1	14	-	TRBD1	TRBJ1-2	TGTGCCAGCAGCCCCGGGACAGGGCCCTATGGCTACACCTTC	CASSPGTGPYGYTF
TRBV30	13	-	-	TRBJ1-4	TGTGCCTCTGGCGGGGTCCTTTGGGAAAAACTGTTTTTT	CASGGVLWEKLFF
TRBV6-5	13	-	TRBD1	TRBJ1-2	TGTGCCAGCAGTTACACAGGGGAGAGGGGCTACACCTTC	CASSYTGERGYTF
TRBV5-6	14	-	TRBD2	TRBJ2-7	TGTGCCAGCAGCTTGCGCGGGAGCCTGAACGAGCAGTACTTC	CASSLRGSLNEQYF
TRBV7-8	16	-	-	TRBJ2-2	TGTGCCAGCAGCTTAAAAGTAGCGGTGGCAAGCGGGGAGCTGTTTTTT	CASSLKVAVASGELFF
TRBV10-3	15	-	TRBD1	TRBJ2-5	TGTGCCATCAGTGATAAAGGACAGGTCCAAGAGACCCAGTACTTC	CAISDKGQVQETQYF
TRBV15	13	-	TRBD1	TRBJ1-2	TGTGCCACCTTGGGACAGGGGGCAGGGGGCTACACCTTC	CATLGQGAGGYTF
TRBV6-5	16	-	TRBD1	TRBJ1-4	TGTGCCAGCAGTTCGCCCAGGGGGCCTACTAATGAAAAACTGTTTTTT	CASSSPRGPTNEKLFF
TRBV19	17	-	TRBD2	TRBJ2-1	TGTGCCTCCTCGACAATGCTAGCGGGAGCAGCGGAAAATGAGCAGTTCTTC	CASSTMLAGAAENEQFF
TRBV6-5	15	-	-	TRBJ1-2	TGTGCCAGCAGTTACTCTGATGCAACGGACTATGGCTACACCTTC	CASSYSDATDYGYTF
TRBV7-3	16	-	TRBD2	TRBJ2-1	TGTGCCAGCAGCTTAAGAGGCGGGAGCTCCTACAATGAGCAGTTCTTC	CASSLRGGSSYNEQFF
TRBV7-9	14	-	TRBD2	TRBJ2-1	TGTGCCAGCAGCCCTAGGACTAGTTACAATGAGCAGTTCTTC	CASSPRTSYNEQFF